One sample yielded the 28 T cell receptor beta chains listed below, sequenced in a study of blood T cell repertoires in COVID-19. TCRdb keeps only in-frame clones here, not all; method: immunoSEQ multiplex PCR. The table records hundreds of thousands of clones, approximately 88% of them present only once. Specimen: PBMCs or T cells enriched from blood (not recorded which). The receptors shown here come from a woman aged 40 to 50 with acute COVID-19.

This chain joins TRBV7-6 and TRBJ1-5, with 10 bases identical to TRBD1. Per the germline V gene, CDR1 is SGHVS and CDR2 is FNYEAQ. The CDR3 is made up of 16 amino acids. J was trimmed by 2 bases and V by 5 bases; bases with no gene match: 6. The CDR3: CASSPWTGGGNQPQHF. CDR3 DNA: TGTGCCAGCAGCCCTTGGACAGGGGGTGGCAATCAGCCCCAGCATTTT.

This rearrangement joins TRBV5-4 to TRBJ1-1; 11 nucleotides align to TRBD1. V lost 3 bases and J lost 4; bases outside the gene matches: 2. The CDR3 is 14 amino acids. Germline CDR1 SGHNT, CDR2 YYREEE (reference sequence). The CDR3 loop reads CASSWDRGGTEAFF. As DNA, the CDR3 is TGTGCCAGCAGCTGGGACAGGGGGGGCACTGAAGCTTTCTTT.

V is TRBV20-1 and J is TRBJ2-1; no definite D call. The CDR3 has 11 amino acids. V was cut by 8 bases and J by 10 bases, with 15 bases left in between. The germline CDR1 and CDR2 sequences are DFQATT and SNEGSKA (reference sequence). In DNA, the CDR3 is TGCAGTACCCAGCCCAGGCAGGAGCAGTTCTTC. Amino acids: CSTQPRQEQFF.

Only one count was recorded for this clone. The rearrangement joins TRBV6-5 to TRBJ1-5, with TRBD1 as a possible D gene (6 bases). CDR1 MNHEY and CDR2 SVGAGI come from the germline V gene. The CDR3 extends over 14 amino acids. Between the trimmed V and J ends, which lost 6 bases and 5 bases, there was a span of 14 bases. The CDR3 DNA follows: TGTGCCAGCAGGCCCGGACAGCGCCATCAGCCCCAGCATTTT. Protein sequence: CASRPGQRHQPQHF.

The V call is TRBV10-2, the J call TRBJ1-5, with D hard to call. The CDR3 is 13 amino acids. The ends were cut back, 10 bases at V and 3 bases at J, with 13 bases in the middle. Germline V lookup: CDR1 WSHSY, CDR2 SAAADI. The CDR3 sequence is CATMAGANQPQHF. In DNA, the CDR3 is TGCGCCACCATGGCTGGAGCCAATCAGCCCCAGCATTTT.

The chain recombines TRBV7-9 with TRBJ1-1, with a tentative D call TRBD1 (6 bases). CDR3 length equals 14 residues. Germline assignment: CDR1 SEHNR and CDR2 FQNEAQ (reference sequence). The V and J ends lost 4 bases and 1 base respectively, with 10 bases between them. CDR3 DNA sequence: TGTGCCAGCAGCTCACAACAGGGGAACACTGAAGCTTTCTTT. It codes for CASSSQQGNTEAFF.

The V gene is TRBV7-6, the J gene TRBJ2-7; TRBD1 agrees at 7 bases. The CDR3 consists of 14 residues. Germline CDR1 is SGHVS and CDR2 is FNYEAQ. V shed 1 base, J shed 2 bases, and the junction held 2 bases outside the gene matches. CDR3 amino acids: CASSLGDSPYEQYF. CDR3 in DNA: TGTGCCAGCAGCTTAGGGGACAGCCCCTACGAGCAGTACTTC. The whole variable domain, filled in from reference TRBV7-6 and TRBJ2-7, reads GAGVSQSPRYKVTKRGQDVALRCDPISGHVSLYWYRQALGQGPEFLTYFNYEAQQDKSGLPNDRFSAERPEGSISTLTIQRTEQRDSAMYRCASSLGDSPYEQYFGPGTRLTVT.

The chain links TRBV29-1 to TRBJ2-7, with D maybe TRBD1 (6 bases). Trimming took off 7 bases at V and 2 bases at J, with 12 bases between the two ends. This CDR3 comprises 12 residues. Germline CDR1 reads SQVTM; CDR2 reads ANQGSEA. The chain's CDR3 is CSARTAPYEQYF. CDR3 nucleotides: TGCAGCGCGAGGACAGCCCCCTACGAGCAGTACTTC.

Note on this clone: Other DNA sequences in this sample translate to the same CDR3. This chain joins TRBV5-1 and TRBJ2-7, with D possibly being TRBD1 (6 bases). V shed 1 base and J shed 3 bases, with 8 bases lying between them. The CDR3 totals 13 residues. Germline values: CDR1 SGHRS, CDR2 YFSETQ. CDR3 coding DNA: TGCGCCAGCAGCTTGACAGGGTTCTACGAGCAGTACTTC. This encodes CASSLTGFYEQYF.

This chain joins TRBV18 and TRBJ2-2; maybe TRBD1 (5 bases). Germline CDR1 reads KGHSH; CDR2 reads LQKENI. The CDR3 runs 15 residues. Deletions cut 2 bases from V and 0 bases from J, with 7 bases between. CDR3 sequence (DNA): TGTGCCAGCTCACCATCAGGGACGAACACCGGGGAGCTGTTTTTT. Protein product: CASSPSGTNTGELFF.

This clone was recorded only once. This sequence joins TRBV7-8 and TRBJ1-1, with a weak D call TRBD1 (5 bases). Germline V CDR1 and CDR2: SGHVS, FQNEAQ. The CDR3 extends over 17 amino acids. Trimming removed 3 bases at V and 1 base at J, with 18 bases between. CDR3 loop: CASSFPRVGGENTEAFF. The CDR3 coding sequence is TGTGCCAGCAGCTTCCCGCGAGTTGGGGGGGAGAACACTGAAGCTTTCTTT.

This clone turned up a few times. The chain has TRBV11-3 and TRBJ2-1, with 9 nucleotides matching TRBD2. Trimming took 2 bases from V and 4 from J; bases not matched to a gene: 12. Looked up from germline, CDR1 is SGHNT and CDR2 is YENEEA. This CDR3 region has 18 residues. The CDR3 coding sequence is TGTGCCAGCAGCTTATCTCGCACTGCGGGGGGGCGGTACAATGAGCAGTTCTTC. Translation: CASSLSRTAGGRYNEQFF.

This sequence joins TRBV7-9 and TRBJ2-7, with 8 bases that match TRBD1. Trimming cost V 4 bases and J 4 bases; bases outside gene matches: 3. The germline CDR1 and CDR2 sequences are SEHNR and FQNEAQ (reference sequence). The CDR3 covers 13 residues. The chain's CDR3 is CASSSTGGYEQYF. In nucleotides, the CDR3 is TGTGCCAGCAGCTCCACAGGGGGGTACGAGCAGTACTTC.

The rearrangement links TRBV15 to TRBJ2-7; D might be TRBD1 (6 bases). Germline-derived CDR1 and CDR2 are LNHNV and YYDKDF (reference sequence). There are 16 residues in the CDR3. V dropped 1 base and J dropped 1 base, with 14 bases sitting between them. Here the CDR3 reads CATSRVGRGVSYEQYF. In DNA, the CDR3 is TGTGCCACCAGCAGAGTAGGCAGGGGTGTTTCCTACGAGCAGTACTTC.

This chain connects TRBV27 to TRBJ1-3, with D perhaps matching TRBD1 (5 bases). CDR1 is MNHEY, CDR2 SMNVEV, per germline (reference sequence). Trimming removed 2 bases at V and 0 bases at J, with 14 bases between. This CDR3 has 17 residues. In DNA, the CDR3 is TGTGCCAGCAGTTTAGGTGGGGCCCAACTCTCTGGAAACACCATATATTTT. It yields the protein CASSLGGAQLSGNTIYF.

The rearrangement joins TRBV5-1 to TRBJ2-7; D is ambiguous. Trimming shortened V by 1 base and J by 7 bases, and 9 bases separated the two germline ends. Looked up from germline, CDR1 is SGHRS and CDR2 is YFSETQ. This CDR3 is built from 12 residues. This CDR3 is CASSLPGREQYF. In DNA, the CDR3 is TGCGCCAGCAGCTTGCCAGGCCGGGAGCAGTACTTC.

The V call is TRBV4-1, the J call TRBJ2-1; the match to TRBD2 covers 13 bases. The germline V gene encodes CDR1 MGHRA and CDR2 YSYEKL. With 4 bases clipped from V and 0 bases from J, the junction kept 9 bases outside the gene matches. CDR3 length: 19 residues. The CDR3 spells CASSLSGLAGVSSYNEQFF. CDR3 in DNA: TGCGCCAGCAGCCTAAGCGGACTAGCGGGGGTCAGCTCCTACAATGAGCAGTTCTTC.

J is TRBJ1-1 and V is TRBV7-2, with D uncertain. Germline assignment: CDR1 SGHTA and CDR2 FQGNSA. This CDR3 has 14 residues. Trimming cost V 1 base and J 1 base, with 7 bases left between them. The CDR3 spells CASSLGRTNTEAFF. The CDR3 coding sequence is TGTGCCAGCAGCTTAGGCAGAACGAACACTGAAGCTTTCTTT.

This sequence joins TRBV6-5 and TRBJ2-6, with unresolved D. The CDR3 is 13 amino acids. Germline CDR1 MNHEY, CDR2 SVGAGI. The V gene lost 7 bases and the J gene lost 4 bases, with 8 bases spanning the gap. The CDR3 region has the DNA TGTGCCAGCATGCGATCCGGGGCCAACGTCCTGACTTTC. Translated, it gives CASMRSGANVLTF.

The CDR3 region is CASSVQTGGKDGYTF. The CDR3, as DNA: TGTGCCAGCAGCGTTCAAACAGGGGGCAAGGATGGCTACACCTTC. V is TRBV9 and J is TRBJ1-2, with 9 nucleotides matching TRBD1. This CDR3 contains 15 residues. Trimming took 2 bases from V and 6 from J; bases not matched to a gene: 8. CDR1 and CDR2 (germline): SGDLS, YYNGEE.

The chain joins TRBV19 to TRBJ1-2; D gene ambiguous. Germline-derived CDR1 and CDR2 are LNHDA and SQIVND (reference sequence). V gave up 3 bases and J gave up 8 bases, with 10 bases separating them. CDR3 length: 12 amino acids. As DNA, the CDR3 is TGTGCCAGTAGTATGAGATTTCGGGGCTACACCTTC. Its translation is CASSMRFRGYTF.

The chain joins TRBV4-2 to TRBJ2-1, with D maybe TRBD1 (6 bases). V shed 0 bases and J shed 15 bases, with 21 bases lying between them. The CDR3 contains 15 residues. In germline, CDR1 is LGHNA, CDR2 YNFKEQ. CDR3 DNA sequence: TGTGCCAGCAGCCAAGATGAGGGGACAAAGAGGGGAAGGTTCTTC. Residues: CASSQDEGTKRGRFF.

The chain has TRBV2 and TRBJ1-1; the match to TRBD1 covers 7 bases. Germline-derived CDR1 and CDR2 are SNHLY and FYNNEI. The CDR3 runs to 15 residues. V lost 6 bases and J lost 1; bases outside the gene matches: 8. CDR3 in DNA: TGTGCCAGCAGCGCGCAGGGGGACCGGAACACTGAAGCTTTCTTT. Residues: CASSAQGDRNTEAFF.

The gene calls are TRBV20-1 and TRBJ1-2, with no clear D. The CDR3 extends over 11 amino acids. V was pared by 3 bases and J by 8 bases, with 10 bases between. Germline values: CDR1 DFQATT, CDR2 SNEGSKA (reference sequence). This CDR3 reads CSARTREGYTF. DNA for the CDR3: TGCAGTGCTAGGACGCGGGAGGGCTACACCTTC.

The chain uses TRBV7-2 and TRBJ1-2, with 7 bases aligning to TRBD1. This CDR3 comprises 15 residues. J gave up 1 base and V 3 bases, and 5 bases lay outside the gene matches. Germline V gene sequence: CDR1 SGHTA, CDR2 FQGNSA. The CDR3 sequence: CASSLRTGYNYGYTF. In DNA, the CDR3 is TGTGCCAGCAGCTTGAGGACAGGTTATAACTATGGCTACACCTTC.

CDR3 loop: CASSRTVMNTEAFF. CDR3 bases: TGTGCCAGCAGCCGGACAGTCATGAACACTGAAGCTTTCTTT. The rearrangement uses TRBV27 and TRBJ1-1; possibly TRBD1 for D (6 bases). Germline V gene sequence: CDR1 MNHEY, CDR2 SMNVEV (reference sequence). V was clipped by 6 bases and J by 0 bases, with 11 bases between them. The CDR3 has 14 residues.

This chain connects TRBV27 to TRBJ2-7; tentatively, D is TRBD2 (5 bases). The CDR3 totals 14 residues. Germline CDR1 reads MNHEY; CDR2 reads SMNVEV (reference sequence). V was cut by 4 bases and J by 4 bases, with 14 bases left in between. CDR3 in amino acids: CASSYALGEYEQYF. CDR3 sequence (DNA): TGTGCCAGCAGTTACGCTTTGGGAGAGTACGAGCAGTACTTC.

This chain joins TRBV5-4 and TRBJ1-1; D is undetermined. CDR1 is SGHNT and CDR2 is YYREEE in the germline V gene (reference sequence). Trimming stripped 0 bases from V and 0 bases from J, with 15 bases between. The CDR3 spans 17 residues. This chain's CDR3 is CASSLATTGSMNTEAFF. The DNA for the CDR3 is TGTGCCAGCAGCTTGGCTACCACCGGGTCCATGAACACTGAAGCTTTCTTT. Together with reference TRBV5-4 and TRBJ1-1, the CDR3 gives the full variable domain: ETGVTQSPTHLIKTRGQQVTLRCSSQSGHNTVSWYQQALGQGPQFIFQYYREEENGRGNFPPRFSGLQFPNYSSELNVNALELDDSALYLCASSLATTGSMNTEAFFGQGTRLTVV.